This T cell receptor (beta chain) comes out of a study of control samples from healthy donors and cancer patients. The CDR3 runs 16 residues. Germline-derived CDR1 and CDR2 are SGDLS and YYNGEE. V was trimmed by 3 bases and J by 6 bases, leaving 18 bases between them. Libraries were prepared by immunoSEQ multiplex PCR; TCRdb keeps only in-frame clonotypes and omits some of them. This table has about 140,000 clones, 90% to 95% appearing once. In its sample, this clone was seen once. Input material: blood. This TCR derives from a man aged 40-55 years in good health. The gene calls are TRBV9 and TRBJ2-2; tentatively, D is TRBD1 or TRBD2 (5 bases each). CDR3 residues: CASSEPESRGPGELFF. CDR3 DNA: TGTGCCAGCAGCGAGCCCGAATCCCGGGGCCCCGGGGAGCTGTTTTTT.